This TCR beta chain emerged from a study of T-cell memory formation after mild COVID-19. Overall study results and limits: Clones which contracted sat mainly in CM and EM if CD4+, and in EMRA if CD8+. Clones that contracted from day 15 to 85 were balanced CD4/CD8, while later expanders leaned CD4+.

Employing constant-segment primers, 5'RACE generated TCR alpha and TCR beta cDNA libraries bearing sample barcodes and UMIs. A single record per CDR3 protein comes from TCRdb applying MiXCR to the 5' RACE reads. The sample holds under 150,000 distinct CDR3 sequences, roughly 15% seen once. About this clonotype: Its antigen is not known.

The sequence was obtained from an adult woman who had mild COVID-19 (a few samples of this study predate the infection). Cell type and time point are not known. What was sequenced was PBMCs or a T cell subset sorted from them (not recorded which).

The DNA of the CDR3 is TGTGCCAGCAGCTTAGCGGGACACTTAGACACCGGGGAGCTGTTTTTT. Translation: CASSLAGHLDTGELFF. The chain carries TRBV7-3 and TRBJ2-2, with D perhaps TRBD1 or TRBD2 (6 bases each). CDR1 and CDR2 from the germline V gene are SGHTA and FQGTGA. The CDR3 covers 16 residues. The germline V and J ends were trimmed by 2 bases and 3 bases, with 13 bases remaining between them.